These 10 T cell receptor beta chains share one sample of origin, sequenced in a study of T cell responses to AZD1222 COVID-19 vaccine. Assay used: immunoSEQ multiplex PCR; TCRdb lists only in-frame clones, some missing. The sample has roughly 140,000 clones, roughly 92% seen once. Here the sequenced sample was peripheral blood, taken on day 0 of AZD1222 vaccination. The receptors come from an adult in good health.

The CDR3 sequence is CASRTNPGGGTEAFF. The CDR3 DNA reads as TGTGCCAGCAGAACCAACCCAGGGGGGGGCACTGAAGCTTTCTTT. The chain links TRBV28 to TRBJ1-1; 7 nucleotides align to TRBD1. CDR3 length: 15 amino acids. J gave up 4 bases and V 6 bases, and 11 bases lay outside the gene matches. Germline values: CDR1 MDHEN, CDR2 SYDVKM.

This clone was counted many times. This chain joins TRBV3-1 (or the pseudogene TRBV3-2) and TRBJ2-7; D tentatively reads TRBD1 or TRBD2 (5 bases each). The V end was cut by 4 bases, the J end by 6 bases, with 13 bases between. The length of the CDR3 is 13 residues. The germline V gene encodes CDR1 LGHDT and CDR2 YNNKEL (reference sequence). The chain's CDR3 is CASSPTGAIEQYF. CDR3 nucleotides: TGTGCCAGCAGCCCTACCGGGGCGATCGAGCAGTACTTC.

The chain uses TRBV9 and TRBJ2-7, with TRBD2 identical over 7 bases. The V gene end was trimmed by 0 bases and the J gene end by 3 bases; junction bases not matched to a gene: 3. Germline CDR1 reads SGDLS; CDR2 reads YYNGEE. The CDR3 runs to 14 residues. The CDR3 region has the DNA TGTGCCAGCAGCGTAGGATGGACTAGCTACGAGCAGTACTTC. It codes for CASSVGWTSYEQYF. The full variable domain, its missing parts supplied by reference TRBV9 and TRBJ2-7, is DSGVTQTPKHLITATGQRVTLRCSPRSGDLSVYWYQQSLDQGLQFLIQYYNGEERAKGNILERFSAQQFPDLHSELNLSSLELGDSALYFCASSVGWTSYEQYFGPGTRLTVT.

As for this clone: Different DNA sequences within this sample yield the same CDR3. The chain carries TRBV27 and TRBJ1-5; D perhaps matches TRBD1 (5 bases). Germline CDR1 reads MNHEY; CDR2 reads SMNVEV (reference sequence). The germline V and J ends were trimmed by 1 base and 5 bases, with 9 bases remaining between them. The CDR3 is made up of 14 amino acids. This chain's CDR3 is CASSLLGRDQPQHF. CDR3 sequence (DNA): TGTGCCAGCAGTTTATTGGGCAGGGATCAGCCCCAGCATTTT.

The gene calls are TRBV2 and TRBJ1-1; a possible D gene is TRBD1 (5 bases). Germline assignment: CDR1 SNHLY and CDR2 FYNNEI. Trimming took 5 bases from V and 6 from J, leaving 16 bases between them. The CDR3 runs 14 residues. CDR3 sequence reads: CASSYPRGLPEAFF. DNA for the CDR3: TGTGCCAGCAGTTATCCTAGGGGTTTGCCTGAAGCTTTCTTT.

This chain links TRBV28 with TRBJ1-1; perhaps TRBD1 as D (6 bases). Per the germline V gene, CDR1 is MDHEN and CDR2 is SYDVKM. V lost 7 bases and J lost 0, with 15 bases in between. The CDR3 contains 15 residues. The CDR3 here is CASTRADRMNTEAFF. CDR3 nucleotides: TGTGCCAGCACCCGAGCCGACAGGATGAACACTGAAGCTTTCTTT.

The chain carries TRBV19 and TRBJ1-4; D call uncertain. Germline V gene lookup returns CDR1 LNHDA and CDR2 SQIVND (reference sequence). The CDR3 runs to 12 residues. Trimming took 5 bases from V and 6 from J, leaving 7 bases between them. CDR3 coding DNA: TGTGCCAGTAGTGAAGCCTATGAAAAACTGTTTTTT. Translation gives CASSEAYEKLFF.

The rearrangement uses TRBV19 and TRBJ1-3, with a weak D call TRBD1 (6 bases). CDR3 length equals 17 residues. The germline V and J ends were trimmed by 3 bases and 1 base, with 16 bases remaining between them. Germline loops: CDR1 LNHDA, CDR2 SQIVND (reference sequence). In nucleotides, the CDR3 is TGTGCCAGTAGTATGGCCCAATACAGGGTTTCTGGAAACACCATATATTTT. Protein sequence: CASSMAQYRVSGNTIYF.

The DNA of the CDR3 is TGTGCCAGCAGCTTAGGGGGGTTAAGCGCAGATACGCAGTATTTT. It translates to CASSLGGLSADTQYF. This chain connects TRBV11-3 to TRBJ2-3; D possibly matches TRBD1 or TRBD2 (5 bases each). V was clipped by 1 base and J by 4 bases, with 12 bases between them. This CDR3 spans 15 amino acids. Looked up from germline, CDR1 is SGHNT and CDR2 is YENEEA.

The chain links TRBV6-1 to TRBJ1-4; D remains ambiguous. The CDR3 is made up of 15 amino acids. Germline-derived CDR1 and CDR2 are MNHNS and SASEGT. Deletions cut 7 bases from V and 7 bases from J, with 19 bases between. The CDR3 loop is CASTDTGRRREKLFF. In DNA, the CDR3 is TGTGCCAGCACTGACACCGGGAGGAGACGTGAAAAACTGTTTTTT.